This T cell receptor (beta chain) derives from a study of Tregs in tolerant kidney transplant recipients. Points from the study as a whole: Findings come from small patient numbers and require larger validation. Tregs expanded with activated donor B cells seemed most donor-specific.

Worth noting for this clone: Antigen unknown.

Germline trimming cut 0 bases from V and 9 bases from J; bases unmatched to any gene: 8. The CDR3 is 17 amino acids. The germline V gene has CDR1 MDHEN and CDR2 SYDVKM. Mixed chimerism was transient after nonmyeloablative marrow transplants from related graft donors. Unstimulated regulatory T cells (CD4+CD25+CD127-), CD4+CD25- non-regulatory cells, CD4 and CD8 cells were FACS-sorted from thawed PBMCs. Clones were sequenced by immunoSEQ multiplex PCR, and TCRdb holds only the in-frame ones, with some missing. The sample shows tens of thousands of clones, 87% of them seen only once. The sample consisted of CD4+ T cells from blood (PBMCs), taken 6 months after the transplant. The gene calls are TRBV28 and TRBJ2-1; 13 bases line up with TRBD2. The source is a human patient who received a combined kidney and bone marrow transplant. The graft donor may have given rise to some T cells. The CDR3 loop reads CASSLWSLAGGPGEQFF. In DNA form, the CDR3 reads TGTGCCAGCAGTTTATGGTCACTAGCGGGGGGGCCGGGTGAGCAGTTCTTC.